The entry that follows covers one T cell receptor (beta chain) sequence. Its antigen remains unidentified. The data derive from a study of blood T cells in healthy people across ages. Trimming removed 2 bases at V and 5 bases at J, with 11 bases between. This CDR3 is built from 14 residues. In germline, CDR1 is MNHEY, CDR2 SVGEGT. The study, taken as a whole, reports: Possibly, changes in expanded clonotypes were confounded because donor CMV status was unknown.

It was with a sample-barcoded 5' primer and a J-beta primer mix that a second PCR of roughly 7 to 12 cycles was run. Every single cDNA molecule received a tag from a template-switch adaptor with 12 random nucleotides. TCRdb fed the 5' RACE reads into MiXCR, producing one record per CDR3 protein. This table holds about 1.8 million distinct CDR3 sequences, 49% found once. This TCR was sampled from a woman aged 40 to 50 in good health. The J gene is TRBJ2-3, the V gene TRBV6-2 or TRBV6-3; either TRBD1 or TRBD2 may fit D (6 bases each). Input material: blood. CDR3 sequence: CASSYGGPVDTQYF. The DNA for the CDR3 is TGTGCCAGCAGTTACGGGGGGCCGGTAGATACGCAGTATTTT.